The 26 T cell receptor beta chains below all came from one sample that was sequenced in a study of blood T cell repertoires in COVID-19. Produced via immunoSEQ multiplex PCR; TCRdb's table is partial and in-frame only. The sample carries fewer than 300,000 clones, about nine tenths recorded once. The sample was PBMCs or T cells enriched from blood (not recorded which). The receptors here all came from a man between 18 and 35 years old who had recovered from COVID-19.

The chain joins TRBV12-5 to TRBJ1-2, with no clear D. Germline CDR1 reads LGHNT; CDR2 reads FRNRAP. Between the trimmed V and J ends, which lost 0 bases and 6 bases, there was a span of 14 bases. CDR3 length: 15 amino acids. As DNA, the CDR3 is TGTGCTAGTGGTTTGGTAGTTGTGGGCTCCCATGGCTACACCTTC. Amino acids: CASGLVVVGSHGYTF.

The CDR3 coding sequence is TGTGCCAGCAGCGTAGGGGGACTAGCGGGAGTTTTGGCCAATGAGCAGTTCTTC. It encodes CASSVGGLAGVLANEQFF. J is TRBJ2-1 and V is TRBV9, with TRBD2 matching 14 bases. Germline loops: CDR1 SGDLS, CDR2 YYNGEE. With 0 bases clipped from V and 6 bases from J, the junction kept 8 bases outside the gene matches. The CDR3 extends over 18 amino acids. Full variable domain (missing parts from reference TRBV9 and TRBJ2-1): DSGVTQTPKHLITATGQRVTLRCSPRSGDLSVYWYQQSLDQGLQFLIQYYNGEERAKGNILERFSAQQFPDLHSELNLSSLELGDSALYFCASSVGGLAGVLANEQFFGPGTRLTVL.

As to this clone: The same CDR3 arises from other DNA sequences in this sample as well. In nucleotides, the CDR3 is TGTGCCAGCAGTTACTCAGGACAGCTGAACACTGAAGCTTTCTTT. This sequence encodes CASSYSGQLNTEAFF. The rearrangement joins TRBV6-5 to TRBJ1-1; tentatively, D is TRBD1 (6 bases). The CDR3 sequence is 15 residues long. Trimming took off 0 bases at V and 0 bases at J, with 8 bases between the two ends. Looked up from germline, CDR1 is MNHEY and CDR2 is SVGAGI.

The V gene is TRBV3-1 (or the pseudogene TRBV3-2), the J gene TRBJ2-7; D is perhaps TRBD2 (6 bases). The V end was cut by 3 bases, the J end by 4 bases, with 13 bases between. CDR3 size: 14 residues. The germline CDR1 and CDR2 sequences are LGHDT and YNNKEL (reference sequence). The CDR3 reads CASSHGTLMYEQYF. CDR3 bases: TGTGCCAGCAGCCACGGGACTCTAATGTACGAGCAGTACTTC.

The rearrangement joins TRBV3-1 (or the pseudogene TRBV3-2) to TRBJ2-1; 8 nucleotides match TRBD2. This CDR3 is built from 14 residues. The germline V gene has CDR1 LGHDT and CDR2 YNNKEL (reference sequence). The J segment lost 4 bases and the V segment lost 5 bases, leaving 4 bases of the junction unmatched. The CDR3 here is CASSWRGAYNEQFF. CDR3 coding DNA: TGTGCCAGCAGCTGGCGGGGGGCTTACAATGAGCAGTTCTTC.

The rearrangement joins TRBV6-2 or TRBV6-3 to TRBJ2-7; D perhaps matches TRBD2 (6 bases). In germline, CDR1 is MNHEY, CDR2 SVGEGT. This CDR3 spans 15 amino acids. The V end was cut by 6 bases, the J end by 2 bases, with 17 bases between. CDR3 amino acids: CASSTREAFPYEQYF. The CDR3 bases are TGTGCCAGCAGCACGAGGGAGGCCTTCCCCTACGAGCAGTACTTC.

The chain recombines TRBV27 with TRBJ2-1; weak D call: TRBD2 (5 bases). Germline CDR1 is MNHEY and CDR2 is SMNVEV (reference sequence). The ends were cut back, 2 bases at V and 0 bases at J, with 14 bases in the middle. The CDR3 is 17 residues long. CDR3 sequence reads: CASSLRAGVRSYNEQFF. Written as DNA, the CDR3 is TGTGCCAGCAGTTTACGGGCGGGCGTCCGCTCCTACAATGAGCAGTTCTTC.

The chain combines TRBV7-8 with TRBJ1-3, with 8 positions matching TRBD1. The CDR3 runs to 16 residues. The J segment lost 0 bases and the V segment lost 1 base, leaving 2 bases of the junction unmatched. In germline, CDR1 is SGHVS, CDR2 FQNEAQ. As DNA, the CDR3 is TGTGCCAGCAGCTTAGGAGGACAGGGCTCTGGAAACACCATATATTTT. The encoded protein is CASSLGGQGSGNTIYF.

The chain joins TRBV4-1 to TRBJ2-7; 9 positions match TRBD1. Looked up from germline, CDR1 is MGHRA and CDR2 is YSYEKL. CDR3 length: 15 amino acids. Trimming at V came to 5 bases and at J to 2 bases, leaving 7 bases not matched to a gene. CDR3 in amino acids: CASSTGGQGPYEQYF. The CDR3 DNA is TGCGCCAGCAGCACGGGGGGACAGGGACCCTACGAGCAGTACTTC.

CDR3 DNA: TGTGCCAGCAGTTACTCAGGAGGGGTGAGCTATGGCTACACCTTC. Translating it yields CASSYSGGVSYGYTF. The V gene is TRBV6-5, the J gene TRBJ1-2, with a weak D call TRBD1 (5 bases). The V end was cut by 0 bases, the J end by 4 bases, with 12 bases between. The germline gives CDR1 MNHEY, CDR2 SVGAGI. The CDR3 is made up of 15 amino acids.

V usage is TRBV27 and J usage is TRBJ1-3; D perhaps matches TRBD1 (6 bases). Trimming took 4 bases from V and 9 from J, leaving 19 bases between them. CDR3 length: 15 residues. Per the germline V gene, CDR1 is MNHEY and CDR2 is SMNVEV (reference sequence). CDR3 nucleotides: TGTGCCAGCAGTTCCGCCCAGGGGCGCCCTACCACCATATATTTT. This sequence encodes CASSSAQGRPTTIYF.

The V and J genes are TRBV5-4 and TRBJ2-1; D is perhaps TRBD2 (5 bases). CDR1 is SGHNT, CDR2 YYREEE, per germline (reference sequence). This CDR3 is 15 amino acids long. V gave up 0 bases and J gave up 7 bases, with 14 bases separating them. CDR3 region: CASSLDTGGWNEQFF. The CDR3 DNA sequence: TGTGCCAGCAGCTTGGATACGGGCGGGTGGAATGAGCAGTTCTTC.

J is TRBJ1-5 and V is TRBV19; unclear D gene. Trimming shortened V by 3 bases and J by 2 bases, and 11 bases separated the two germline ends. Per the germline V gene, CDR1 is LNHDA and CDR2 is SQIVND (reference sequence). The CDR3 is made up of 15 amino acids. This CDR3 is CASSIVPGGNQPQHF. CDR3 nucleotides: TGTGCCAGTAGTATTGTGCCCGGGGGCAATCAGCCCCAGCATTTT.

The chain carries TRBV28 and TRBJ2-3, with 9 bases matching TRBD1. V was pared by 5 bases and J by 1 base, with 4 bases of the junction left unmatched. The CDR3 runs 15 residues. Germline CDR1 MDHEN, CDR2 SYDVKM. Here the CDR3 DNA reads TGTGCCAGCAGTCCGCGGACAGGGGGCACAGATACGCAGTATTTT. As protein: CASSPRTGGTDTQYF.

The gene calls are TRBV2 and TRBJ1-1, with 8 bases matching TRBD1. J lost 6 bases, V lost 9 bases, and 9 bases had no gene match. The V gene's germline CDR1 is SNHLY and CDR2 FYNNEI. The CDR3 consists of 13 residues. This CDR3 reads CARNGQGGAEAFF. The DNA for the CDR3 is TGTGCCAGAAATGGACAGGGAGGCGCTGAAGCTTTCTTT. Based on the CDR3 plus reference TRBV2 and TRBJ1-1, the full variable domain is EPEVTQTPSHQVTQMGQEVILRCVPISNHLYFYWYRQILGQKVEFLVSFYNNEISEKSEIFDDQFSVERPDGSNFTLKIRSTKLEDSAMYFCARNGQGGAEAFFGQGTRLTVV.

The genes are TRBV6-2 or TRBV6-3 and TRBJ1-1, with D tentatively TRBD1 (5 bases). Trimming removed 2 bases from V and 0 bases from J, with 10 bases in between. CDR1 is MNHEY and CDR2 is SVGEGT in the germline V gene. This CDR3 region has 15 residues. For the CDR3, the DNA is TGTGCCAGCAGTTACCGACAGAACATGAACACTGAAGCTTTCTTT. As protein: CASSYRQNMNTEAFF.

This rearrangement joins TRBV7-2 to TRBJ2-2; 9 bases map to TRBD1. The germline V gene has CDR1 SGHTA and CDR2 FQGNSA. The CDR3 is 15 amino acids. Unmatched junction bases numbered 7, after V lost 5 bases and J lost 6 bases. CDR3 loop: CASSAHRGRSGELFF. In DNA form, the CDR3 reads TGTGCCAGCAGCGCTCACAGGGGGCGATCCGGGGAGCTGTTTTTT.

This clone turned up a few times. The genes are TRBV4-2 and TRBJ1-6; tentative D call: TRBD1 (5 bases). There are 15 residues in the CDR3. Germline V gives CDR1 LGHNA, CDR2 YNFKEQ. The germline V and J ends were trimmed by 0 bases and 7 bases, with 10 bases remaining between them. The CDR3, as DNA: TGTGCCAGCAGCCAAGAGGCAGGGCCCAATTCACCCCTCCACTTT. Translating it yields CASSQEAGPNSPLHF.

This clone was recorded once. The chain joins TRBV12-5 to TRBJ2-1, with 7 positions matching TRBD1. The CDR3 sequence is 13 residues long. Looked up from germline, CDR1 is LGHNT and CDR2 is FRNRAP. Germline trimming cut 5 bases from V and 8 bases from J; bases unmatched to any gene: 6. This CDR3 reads CASGVTGYDEQFF. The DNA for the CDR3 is TGTGCTAGTGGTGTGACAGGGTACGATGAGCAGTTCTTC.

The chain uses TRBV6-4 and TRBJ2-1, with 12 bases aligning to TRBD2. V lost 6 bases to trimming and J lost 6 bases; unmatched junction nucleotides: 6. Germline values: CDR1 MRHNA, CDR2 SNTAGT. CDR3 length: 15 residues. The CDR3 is CASSRLAGDSNEQFF. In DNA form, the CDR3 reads TGTGCCAGCAGCCGACTAGCGGGAGACTCCAATGAGCAGTTCTTC.

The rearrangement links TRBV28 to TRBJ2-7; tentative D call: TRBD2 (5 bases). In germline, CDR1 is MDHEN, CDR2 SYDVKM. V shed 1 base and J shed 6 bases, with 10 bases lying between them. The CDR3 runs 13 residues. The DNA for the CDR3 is TGTGCCAGCAGTTTATCCCCTAGCTTCGAGCAGTACTTC. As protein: CASSLSPSFEQYF.

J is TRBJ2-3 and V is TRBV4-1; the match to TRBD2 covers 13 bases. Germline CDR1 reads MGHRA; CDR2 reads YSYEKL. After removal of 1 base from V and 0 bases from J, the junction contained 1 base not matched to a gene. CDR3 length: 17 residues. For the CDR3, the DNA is TGCGCCAGCAGCCAAGGGGGACTAGCGGGGAGCACAGATACGCAGTATTTT. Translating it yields CASSQGGLAGSTDTQYF.

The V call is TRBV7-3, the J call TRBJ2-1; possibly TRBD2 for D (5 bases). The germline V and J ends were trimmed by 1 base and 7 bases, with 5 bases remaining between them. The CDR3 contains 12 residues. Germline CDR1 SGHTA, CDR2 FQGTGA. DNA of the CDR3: TGTGCCAGCAGCTTAAGGGAGAATGAGCAGTTCTTC. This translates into CASSLRENEQFF.

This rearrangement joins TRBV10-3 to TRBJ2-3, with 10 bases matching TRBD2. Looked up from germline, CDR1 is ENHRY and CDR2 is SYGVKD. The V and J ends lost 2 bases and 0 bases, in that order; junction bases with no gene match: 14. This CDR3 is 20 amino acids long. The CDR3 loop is CAISEPKGSGGASSTDTQYF. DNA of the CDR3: TGTGCCATCAGTGAGCCCAAAGGGAGCGGGGGGGCGTCGAGCACAGATACGCAGTATTTT.

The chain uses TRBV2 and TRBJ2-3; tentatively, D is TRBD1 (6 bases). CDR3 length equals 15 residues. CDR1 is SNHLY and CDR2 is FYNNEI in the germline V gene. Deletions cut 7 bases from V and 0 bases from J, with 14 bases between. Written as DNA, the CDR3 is TGTGCCAGCACCAAAGGACAGCCCAGCACAGATACGCAGTATTTT. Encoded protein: CASTKGQPSTDTQYF.

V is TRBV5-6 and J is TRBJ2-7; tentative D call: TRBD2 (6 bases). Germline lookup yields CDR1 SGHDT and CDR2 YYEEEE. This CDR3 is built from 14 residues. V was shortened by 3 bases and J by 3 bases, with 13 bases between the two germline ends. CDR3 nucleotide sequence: TGTGCCAGCAGCTCATGGACTAACAACTACGAGCAGTACTTC. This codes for CASSSWTNNYEQYF.